The rows below give T cell receptor beta chains drawn from one sample of a study of cytomegalovirus exposure and HLA in healthy donors. The assay was immunoSEQ multiplex PCR, and TCRdb's table has in-frame clones only and misses some. The sample comprises 220,000 or so clones, around four fifths of which are singletons, and 5.5% to 6.5% rests with the top ten. The material sequenced was PBMCs. The receptors shown here come from a woman aged 18-29 years in good health and CMV-seronegative. Each CDR3 is given with its conserved first and last residue. Each record gives: D gene, V gene, clone size, J gene, CDR3 DNA, CDR3 protein. The D gene is left open where the match is weak. Some rows mark clone size as missing; the rest say once, few, many or name a class of expanded clone.

>.|TRBV27|.|TRBJ1-2
TGTGCCAGCAGTTTACTTTCAGGGCGAGGTGGCTACACCTTC
CASSLLSGRGGYTF
>.|TRBV27|.|TRBJ2-7
TGTGCCAGCAGTTCCGGGACTCTTACTACCTACGAGCAGTACTTC
CASSSGTLTTYEQYF
>TRBD1|TRBV5-4|.|TRBJ2-5
TGTGCCAGCGGGACAGTAAACCAAGAGACCCAGTACTTC
CASGTVNQETQYF
>.|TRBV6-5|.|TRBJ2-1
TGTGCCAGCAGTTACAAAGGGCAGGACAATGAGCAGTTCTTC
CASSYKGQDNEQFF
>.|TRBV9|many|TRBJ1-1
TGTGCCAGCAGCGTAGGTTTAGGGCGGAGGGACACTGAAGCTTTCTTT
CASSVGLGRRDTEAFF
>.|TRBV6-6|.|TRBJ2-7
TGTGCCAGCAGTTACTCATGCTACGAGCAGTACTTC
CASSYSCYEQYF
>.|TRBV30|.|TRBJ1-3
TGTGCCTGGAGTGTACGGGCCGCCAGCTCTGGAAACACCATATATTTT
CAWSVRAASSGNTIYF
>.|TRBV9|.|TRBJ2-1
TGTGCCAGCAGCGCCTGGGACGCCGCATTTGAGCAGTTCTTC
CASSAWDAAFEQFF
>TRBD1|TRBV10-3|.|TRBJ1-2
TGTGCCATCAGTGATGAGGGGGCCTATGGCTACACCTTC
CAISDEGAYGYTF
>.|TRBV7-9|.|TRBJ1-5
TGTGCCAGCAGCCCGGGGAGGGGTGCTAGCAATCAGCCCCAGCATTTT
CASSPGRGASNQPQHF
>TRBD1|TRBV29-1|.|TRBJ2-5
TGCAGCGTGACAAGGGACAGGGGGACCCAAGAGACCCAGTACTTC
CSVTRDRGTQETQYF
>.|TRBV20-1|.|TRBJ2-7
TGCAGTGCTAGGGACTTGTTAGAGCAGTACTTC
CSARDLLEQYF
>TRBD2|TRBV28|.|TRBJ2-1
TGTGCCAGCAGCCCGGCCGCGACTAGCAGCTACAATGAGCAGTTCTTC
CASSPAATSSYNEQFF
>TRBD1|TRBV27|.|TRBJ2-1
TGTGCCAGCAGTCCCTTTACCGAGCCCTCGCACAGGGGATACAATGAGCAGTTCTTC
CASSPFTEPSHRGYNEQFF
>.|TRBV2|.|TRBJ1-1
TGTGCCACTTACACGGGGAGGACTGAAGCTTTCTTT
CATYTGRTEAFF
>.|TRBV19|.|TRBJ1-6
TGTGCCAGTAGTATTCCGGATCCAGGGTTCAATTCACCCCTCCACTTT
CASSIPDPGFNSPLHF
>.|TRBV5-1|few|TRBJ2-6
TGCGCCAGCAGCTTGTGGCCGGAAGGGGCCAACGTCCTGACTTTC
CASSLWPEGANVLTF
>TRBD1|TRBV2|.|TRBJ2-7
TGTGCCACCAAACCGGGACAGGGGGCATACGAGCAGTACTTC
CATKPGQGAYEQYF
>.|TRBV18|.|TRBJ2-6
TGTGCCAGCTCACCACGTAAAGTTGGGGCCAACGTCCTGACTTTC
CASSPRKVGANVLTF
>TRBD1|TRBV7-8|once|TRBJ1-5
TGTGCCAGCAGCTTAGAGGGACAGGCTAGCAATCAGCCCCAGCATTTT
CASSLEGQASNQPQHF
>.|TRBV11-2|.|TRBJ2-7
TGTGCCAGCAGCTTAGATGCGGGTAGCTCCTACGAGCAGTACTTC
CASSLDAGSSYEQYF
>.|TRBV7-3|few|TRBJ2-2
TGTGCCAGCAGGGCCGATACGAACACCGGGGAGCTGTTTTTT
CASRADTNTGELFF
>.|TRBV28|.|TRBJ2-1
TGTGCCAGCAGTTTTTTCTGGCGGGGCTACAATGAGCAGTTCTTC
CASSFFWRGYNEQFF
>.|TRBV13|.|TRBJ2-1
TGTGCCAGCAGCCCAGGAGGAAGCTCCTACAATGAGCAGTTCTTC
CASSPGGSSYNEQFF
>TRBD1|TRBV6-6|.|TRBJ1-2
TGTGCCAGCAGTGGGGACAGGGTCTATGGCTACACCTTC
CASSGDRVYGYTF